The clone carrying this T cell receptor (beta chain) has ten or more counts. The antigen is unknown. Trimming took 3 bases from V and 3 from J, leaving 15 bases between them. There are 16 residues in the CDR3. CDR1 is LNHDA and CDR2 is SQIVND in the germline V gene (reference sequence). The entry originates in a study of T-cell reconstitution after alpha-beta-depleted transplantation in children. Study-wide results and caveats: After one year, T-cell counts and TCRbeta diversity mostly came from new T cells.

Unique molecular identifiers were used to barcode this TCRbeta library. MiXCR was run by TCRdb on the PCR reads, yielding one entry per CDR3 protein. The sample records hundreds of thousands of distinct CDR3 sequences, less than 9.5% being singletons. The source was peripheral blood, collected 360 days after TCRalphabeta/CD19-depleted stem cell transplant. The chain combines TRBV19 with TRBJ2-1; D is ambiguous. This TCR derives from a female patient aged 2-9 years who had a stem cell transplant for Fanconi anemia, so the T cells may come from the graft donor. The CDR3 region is CASSMRTWGYYNEQFF. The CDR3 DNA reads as TGTGCCAGTAGTATGCGAACCTGGGGTTACTACAATGAGCAGTTCTTC.